This TCR beta chain was sequenced for a study of blood T cell repertoires in COVID-19. Overall study context: Sites in the United States, Italy and Spain provided acute and convalescent COVID-19 samples. Nucleic acid was either cDNA or gDNA, and it came from T cells, B-cell-depleted T cells, or PBMCs.

In the original processing: Amplifying reference gene primers gave estimates of nucleated cell counts. Profiled with immunoSEQ multiplex PCR; TCRdb holds only in-frame clones, not every one. That table supplies the V and J calls and clone size; D and trimming were determined from the DNA. In the table there are 200,000 to 300,000 clones, about 85% of which are singletons. The clonotype was recovered from a man aged 18 to 35 with active or convalescent COVID-19. The specimen was peripheral blood.

CDR3 sequence (DNA): TGTGCCAGTAGTGGGGACAGGGGGCTATGGAATGAGCAGTTCTTC. Its translation: CASSGDRGLWNEQFF. The chain recombines TRBV19 with TRBJ2-1; 12 positions match TRBD1. V shed 5 bases and J 7 bases; nucleotides not matched to a gene: 6. The CDR3 consists of 15 residues. Germline V gene data show CDR1 as LNHDA and CDR2 as SQIVND (reference sequence). Looking up the rest from reference TRBV19 and TRBJ2-1 gives the full variable domain: DGGITQSPKYLFRKEGQNVTLSCEQNLNHDAMYWYRQDPGQGLRLIYYSQIVNDFQKGDIAEGYSVSREKKESFPLTVTSAQKNPTAFYLCASSGDRGLWNEQFFGPGTRLTVL.